This T cell receptor beta chain stems from a study of cytomegalovirus exposure and HLA in healthy donors. The germline gives CDR1 MNHEY, CDR2 SMNVEV (reference sequence). The length of the CDR3 is 16 residues. V dropped 7 bases and J dropped 4; count of bases not matched to a gene: 10. As for this clone: Its antigen is unknown. The same CDR3 is also encoded by other DNA sequences in this sample.

Study-wide results and limits: An analysis done earlier found most TCR beta V segments productive about 87% or about 30% of the time. Sequencing likely produced, as an artifact, a cluster of highly shared sequence variants. Further analysis, carried out later, found HLA-associated TCR beta chains more clonally expanded than equally common other chains. As a later analysis revealed, the rate of TCR association differed by HLA locus, with DRB1 most and HLA-C fewest.

Use of 60 Vbeta and 13 Jbeta primers characterized the PCR. Repertoires were generated with immunoSEQ multiplex PCR, while TCRdb's copy carries only in-frame clones and drops some. Here the sample spans more than 95,000 clones, 76% being singletons. This clonotype was sampled from a man aged 40-55 years in good health and CMV-seropositive. The chain links TRBV27 to TRBJ2-2, with TRBD2 matching 9 bases. The sequenced material came from PBMCs. The CDR3 reads CASTTGASGTTGELFF. The CDR3 nucleotides are TGTGCCAGCACCACCGGGGCTAGCGGGACCACCGGGGAGCTGTTTTTT.